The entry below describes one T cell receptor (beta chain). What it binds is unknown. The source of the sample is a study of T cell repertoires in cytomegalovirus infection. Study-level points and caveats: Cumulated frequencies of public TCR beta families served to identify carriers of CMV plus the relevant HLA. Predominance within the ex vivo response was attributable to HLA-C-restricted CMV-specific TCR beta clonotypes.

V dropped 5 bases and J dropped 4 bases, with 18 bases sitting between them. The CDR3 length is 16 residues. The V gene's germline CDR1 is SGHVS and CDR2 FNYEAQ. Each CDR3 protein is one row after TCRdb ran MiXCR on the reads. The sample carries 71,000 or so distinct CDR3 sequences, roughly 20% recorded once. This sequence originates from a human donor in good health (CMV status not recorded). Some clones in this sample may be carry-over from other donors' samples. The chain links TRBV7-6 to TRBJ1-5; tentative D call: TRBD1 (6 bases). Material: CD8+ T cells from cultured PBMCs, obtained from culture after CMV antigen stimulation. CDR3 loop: CASSPAGGRINQPQHF. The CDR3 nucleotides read TGTGCCAGCAGCCCCGCTGGGGGGCGGATAAATCAGCCCCAGCATTTT.